Below are 24 T cell receptor beta chains sequenced from a single sample in a study of blood T cell repertoires in COVID-19. Assay used: immunoSEQ multiplex PCR; TCRdb lists only in-frame clones, some missing. The sample lists approximately 200,000 clones; 90% were seen once. The sample taken for sequencing was PBMCs or T cells enriched from blood (not recorded which). The receptors were gathered from a man aged 25-45 years who had recovered from COVID-19.

This chain links TRBV28 with TRBJ1-2; no clear D gene. Trimming stripped 2 bases from V and 8 bases from J, with 12 bases between. There are 13 residues in the CDR3. The germline V gene has CDR1 MDHEN and CDR2 SYDVKM. CDR3 region: CASSLGTLGGYTF. The DNA for the CDR3 is TGTGCCAGCAGTTTAGGCACCCTCGGGGGCTACACCTTC.

The chain links TRBV13 to TRBJ2-2; D ambiguous. Per the germline V gene, CDR1 is PRHDT and CDR2 is FYEKMQ (reference sequence). The CDR3 sequence is 13 residues long. Deletions cut 4 bases from V and 4 bases from J, with 7 bases between. CDR3 sequence: CASSSFSTGELFF. The CDR3 DNA is TGTGCCAGCAGCTCGTTTTCCACCGGGGAGCTGTTTTTT.

The chain is built from TRBV12-3 or TRBV12-4 and TRBJ1-2; 8 positions match TRBD1. The CDR3 covers 13 residues. Losses at the gene ends were 1 base for V and 8 bases for J; bases not matched to a gene: 3. The CDR3 coding sequence is TGTGCCAGCAGTTTAGAAGACAGGGGCGGCTACACCTTC. It codes for CASSLEDRGGYTF.

The chain is built from TRBV7-2 and TRBJ1-2, with D unclear. CDR3 size: 15 residues. Germline loops: CDR1 SGHTA, CDR2 FQGNSA. The V and J ends lost 1 base and 2 bases respectively, with 11 bases between them. The CDR3 spells CASSLDRGPNYGYTF. CDR3 in DNA: TGTGCCAGCAGCTTAGATAGAGGTCCCAACTATGGCTACACCTTC.

The chain links TRBV7-2 to TRBJ2-7; 10 bases map to TRBD2. Germline V gene sequence: CDR1 SGHTA, CDR2 FQGNSA. This CDR3 comprises 15 residues. V lost 3 bases to trimming and J lost 1 base; unmatched junction nucleotides: 3. The DNA of the CDR3 is TGTGCCAGCAGCTTTTGGACTAGCGGTTCCTACGAGCAGTACTTC. This encodes CASSFWTSGSYEQYF.

This chain joins TRBV7-9 and TRBJ1-1; tentative D call: TRBD1 (5 bases). This CDR3 has 12 residues. V gave up 1 base and J gave up 10 bases, with 10 bases separating them. CDR1 is SEHNR, CDR2 FQNEAQ, per germline (reference sequence). The CDR3 bases are TGTGCCAGCAGCTTAGAGGGGCGGGGAGCTTTCTTT. This gives the protein CASSLEGRGAFF. The complete variable domain, with remaining parts taken from reference TRBV7-9 and TRBJ1-1, reads DTGVSQNPRHKITKRGQNVTFRCDPISEHNRLYWYRQTLGQGPEFLTYFQNEAQLEKSRLLSDRFSAERPKGSFSTLEIQRTEQGDSAMYLCASSLEGRGAFFGQGTRLTVV.

V gene TRBV24-1 combines with J gene TRBJ2-5; 10 nucleotides align to TRBD1. CDR3 length: 16 amino acids. J was trimmed by 5 bases and V by 5 bases; bases with no gene match: 10. Germline CDR1 reads KGHDR; CDR2 reads SFDVKD. The CDR3 spells CATSGQGQGTGETQYF. The CDR3 nucleotides are TGTGCCACCAGTGGCCAGGGACAGGGGACGGGGGAGACCCAGTACTTC.

This clone was counted between two and nine times. The chain couples TRBV30 to TRBJ1-6, with D perhaps TRBD1 (6 bases). This CDR3 comprises 17 residues. The V and J ends lost 2 bases and 3 bases respectively, with 17 bases between them. The V gene's germline CDR1 is GTSNPN and CDR2 SVGIG (reference sequence). The CDR3 coding sequence is TGTGCCTGGAGTAAGAGTGGCCAAGGGGGCTATAATTCACCCCTCCACTTT. It encodes CAWSKSGQGGYNSPLHF.

The chain couples TRBV9 to TRBJ2-1, with TRBD1 identical over 9 bases. J gave up 2 bases and V 3 bases, and 9 bases lay outside the gene matches. There are 17 residues in the CDR3. The germline V gene encodes CDR1 SGDLS and CDR2 YYNGEE. This CDR3 is CASSGSTQGAAYNEQFF. The CDR3 region has the DNA TGTGCCAGCAGCGGGAGTACACAGGGGGCGGCCTACAATGAGCAGTTCTTC.

The gene calls are TRBV3-1 (or the pseudogene TRBV3-2) and TRBJ1-2; no firm D call. V was clipped by 3 bases and J by 6 bases, with 5 bases between them. The V gene's germline CDR1 is LGHDT and CDR2 YNNKEL (reference sequence). The CDR3 is made up of 11 amino acids. This CDR3 is CASSQAHGYTF. The DNA for the CDR3 is TGTGCCAGCAGCCAGGCTCATGGCTACACCTTC.

J is TRBJ1-1 and V is TRBV18; TRBD1 is a possible D gene (5 bases). Germline CDR1 is KGHSH and CDR2 is LQKENI. The V end was cut by 6 bases, the J end by 5 bases, with 19 bases between. This CDR3 contains 15 residues. The CDR3 sequence: CASSREWGRETEAFF. In DNA form, the CDR3 reads TGTGCCAGCTCCCGTGAATGGGGGAGGGAAACTGAAGCTTTCTTT.

V and J are TRBV9 and TRBJ2-5; no clear D gene. Trimming cost V 0 bases and J 5 bases, with 8 bases left between them. The CDR3 covers 13 residues. CDR1 SGDLS and CDR2 YYNGEE come from the germline V gene. The CDR3 protein is CASSVAARETQYF. The CDR3, as DNA: TGTGCCAGCAGCGTAGCTGCGAGGGAGACCCAGTACTTC. Supplemented by reference TRBV9 and TRBJ2-5, the full variable domain reads DSGVTQTPKHLITATGQRVTLRCSPRSGDLSVYWYQQSLDQGLQFLIQYYNGEERAKGNILERFSAQQFPDLHSELNLSSLELGDSALYFCASSVAARETQYFGPGTRLLVL.

The chain uses TRBV19 and TRBJ1-2, with 7 bases lining up with TRBD1. The CDR3 consists of 16 residues. Germline-derived CDR1 and CDR2 are LNHDA and SQIVND (reference sequence). V was clipped by 3 bases and J by 7 bases; unmatched bases: 14. The CDR3 loop is CASSIGGTVVESGYTF. The CDR3 nucleotides are TGTGCCAGTAGTATCGGCGGGACAGTAGTAGAGAGTGGCTACACCTTC.

This clone has just one count. This chain uses TRBV19 with TRBJ2-3; no clear D gene. V shed 3 bases and J shed 3 bases, with 16 bases lying between them. The CDR3 runs to 16 residues. Germline loops: CDR1 LNHDA, CDR2 SQIVND (reference sequence). CDR3 nucleotide sequence: TGTGCCAGTAGTATTGCCGCCCATCTGGAGACAGATACGCAGTATTTT. Translating it yields CASSIAAHLETDTQYF.

The rearrangement joins TRBV19 to TRBJ1-2; 9 bases align to TRBD1. The V and J ends lost 6 bases and 4 bases, in that order; junction bases with no gene match: 3. Germline V gene sequence: CDR1 LNHDA, CDR2 SQIVND (reference sequence). This CDR3 is 13 amino acids long. As DNA, the CDR3 is TGTGCCAGTAGCGGGACAGGGTTCTATGGCTACACCTTC. Its protein is CASSGTGFYGYTF. Full variable domain (missing parts from reference TRBV19 and TRBJ1-2): DGGITQSPKYLFRKEGQNVTLSCEQNLNHDAMYWYRQDPGQGLRLIYYSQIVNDFQKGDIAEGYSVSREKKESFPLTVTSAQKNPTAFYLCASSGTGFYGYTFGSGTRLTVV.

V usage is TRBV7-2 and J usage is TRBJ1-1; 9 bases agree with TRBD1. The CDR3 totals 13 residues. J lost 10 bases, V lost 4 bases, and 7 bases had no gene match. Germline V gene data show CDR1 as SGHTA and CDR2 as FQGNSA. DNA of the CDR3: TGTGCCAGCAGCTCCCGACAGGGGGTTGGAGCTTTCTTT. Translated, it gives CASSSRQGVGAFF.

This rearrangement joins TRBV7-2 to TRBJ1-2; TRBD1 might be the D (5 bases). This CDR3 has 12 amino acids. Trimming removed 6 bases at V and 6 bases at J, with 11 bases between. Germline assignment: CDR1 SGHTA and CDR2 FQGNSA. CDR3 protein: CASRAGMDGYTF. Written as DNA, the CDR3 is TGTGCCAGCAGGGCAGGGATGGATGGCTACACCTTC.

J is TRBJ2-4 and V is TRBV15, with TRBD2 identical over 13 bases. The CDR3 loop spans 18 amino acids. Germline V gene data show CDR1 as LNHNV and CDR2 as YYDKDF (reference sequence). The J segment lost 7 bases and the V segment lost 1 base, leaving 10 bases of the junction unmatched. For the CDR3, the DNA is TGTGCCACCAGCAGAGGGACTAGCGGGAGTGGGGCCGGGAACATTCAGTACTTC. This gives the protein CATSRGTSGSGAGNIQYF.

This chain links TRBV27 with TRBJ1-4, with D hard to call. The germline gives CDR1 MNHEY, CDR2 SMNVEV (reference sequence). V was cut by 4 bases and J by 6 bases, with 12 bases left in between. The CDR3 is 14 residues long. The CDR3 DNA sequence: TGTGCCAGCAGTTCCCGTCGGGGAGATGAAAAACTGTTTTTT. It translates to CASSSRRGDEKLFF.

V is TRBV15 and J is TRBJ1-2, with D possibly matching TRBD1 (5 bases). Germline V gene sequence: CDR1 LNHNV, CDR2 YYDKDF (reference sequence). Trimming cost V 0 bases and J 4 bases, with 12 bases left between them. The CDR3 is 15 residues long. CDR3 DNA: TGTGCCACCAGCAGAGATCAGGAGACAGCCTATGGCTACACCTTC. Translating it yields CATSRDQETAYGYTF.

J is TRBJ1-4 and V is TRBV27; no firm D call. In germline, CDR1 is MNHEY, CDR2 SMNVEV (reference sequence). Trimming removed 2 bases from V and 5 bases from J, with 12 bases in between. The CDR3 totals 15 residues. The CDR3 region has the DNA TGTGCCAGCAGTTTAGCCGGAACAGTCAATGAAAAACTGTTTTTT. This translates into CASSLAGTVNEKLFF.

The chain is built from TRBV7-6 and TRBJ1-2; the D is unclear. The length of the CDR3 is 15 residues. With 5 bases removed from V and 1 base from J, the gap between germline ends came to 14 bases. Germline lookup yields CDR1 SGHVS and CDR2 FNYEAQ. CDR3: CASSPGEGFNYGYTF. The CDR3 nucleotides are TGTGCCAGCAGCCCCGGTGAGGGATTTAACTATGGCTACACCTTC.

This clone has a handful of counts. The V gene is TRBV5-8, the J gene TRBJ2-1; no definite D call. This CDR3 region has 12 residues. The V and J ends lost 2 bases and 6 bases respectively, with 6 bases between them. CDR1 SGHTS and CDR2 YDEGEE come from the germline V gene. The CDR3 is CASSFPSNEQFF. The CDR3 DNA follows: TGTGCCAGCAGCTTCCCGAGCAATGAGCAGTTCTTC.

The gene calls are TRBV28 and TRBJ2-1, with TRBD2 identical over 12 bases. V shed 0 bases and J 7 bases; nucleotides not matched to a gene: 1. Per the germline V gene, CDR1 is MDHEN and CDR2 is SYDVKM. This CDR3 comprises 15 residues. CDR3 residues: CASSLWTSGGNEQFF. In nucleotides, the CDR3 is TGTGCCAGCAGTTTATGGACTAGCGGGGGAAATGAGCAGTTCTTC.